The rows below give T cell receptor beta chains drawn from one sample of a study of OX40 agonist ivuxolimab in advanced cancers. Measured with immunoSEQ multiplex PCR; TCRdb has only the in-frame clones, and not every one. The sample has about 62,000 clones, approximately 85% seen once. The material was CD4+ or CD8+ T cells sorted from blood, obtained in a trial of the OX40 agonist ivuxolimab. These receptors originate from an adult with an advanced solid tumor such as melanoma, head and neck, liver or kidney cancer. The CDR3 runs from the conserved cysteine through the conserved F or W. The order of the fields is D gene, V gene, J gene, clone size, CDR3 DNA, CDR3 protein. The D gene is left open where the match is weak. Rows give clone size only sometimes, using once, few, many, or a class for an expanded clone.

NA,TRBV10-3,TRBJ1-1,NA,TGTGCCATCAGTGAGTCCGGCCAGGCAAACACTGAAGCTTTCTTT,CAISESGQANTEAFF
NA,TRBV5-4,TRBJ2-3,once,TGTGCCAGCAGCTTGGGGGAAAGGGCGGATACGCAGTATTTT,CASSLGERADTQYF
NA,TRBV19,TRBJ1-5,NA,TGTGCCAGTAGTAGGCAGCCTAATAGCAATCAGCCCCAGCATTTT,CASSRQPNSNQPQHF
TRBD1,TRBV10-3,TRBJ2-6,NA,TGTGCCACAACAGGGGGCGCTGGGGCCAACGTCCTGACTTTC,CATTGGAGANVLTF
TRBD1,TRBV6-5,TRBJ2-1,NA,TGTGCCAGCAGTTACTGGACAGGGGGCTCCTACAATGAGCAGTTCTTC,CASSYWTGGSYNEQFF
TRBD1,TRBV5-5,TRBJ1-4,NA,TGTGCCAGCAGCTTGAACAGGGGTGAAAAACTGTTTTTT,CASSLNRGEKLFF
NA,TRBV6-5,TRBJ1-1,once,TGTGCCAGCAGTTACCCGGGCCTGAACACTGAAGCTTTCTTT,CASSYPGLNTEAFF
NA,TRBV6-6,TRBJ2-6,NA,TGTGCCAGCAGTTCGGTCGGAAAATCTGGGGCCAACGTCCTGACTTTC,CASSSVGKSGANVLTF
NA,TRBV10-3,TRBJ2-6,NA,TGTGCCTCACAACCCGGGCTCCTACCCTCTGGGGCCAACGTCCTGACTTTC,CASQPGLLPSGANVLTF
NA,TRBV13,TRBJ1-5,NA,TGTGCCAGCAGCGTGGGACACCTCAATCAGCCCCAGCATTTT,CASSVGHLNQPQHF
NA,TRBV23-1,TRBJ1-5,once,TGCGCCAGCATCCGACCGGGGACACCTGATCAGCCCCAGCATTTT,CASIRPGTPDQPQHF
NA,TRBV4-3,TRBJ1-2,NA,TGCGCCAGCAGCGGCCGGAACTATGGCTACACCTTC,CASSGRNYGYTF
NA,TRBV18,TRBJ1-4,NA,TGTGCCAGCTCACCACCCTGGGACGGGAATGAAAAACTGTTTTTT,CASSPPWDGNEKLFF
TRBD1,TRBV6-1,TRBJ1-4,NA,TGTGCCAGCAGGGAACAGGGGGCTGGGGAAAAACTGTTTTTT,CASREQGAGEKLFF
NA,TRBV2,TRBJ1-4,NA,TGTGCCAGCGCCCGTGCCAAGGGGAGCGCTGAAAAACTGTTTTTT,CASARAKGSAEKLFF